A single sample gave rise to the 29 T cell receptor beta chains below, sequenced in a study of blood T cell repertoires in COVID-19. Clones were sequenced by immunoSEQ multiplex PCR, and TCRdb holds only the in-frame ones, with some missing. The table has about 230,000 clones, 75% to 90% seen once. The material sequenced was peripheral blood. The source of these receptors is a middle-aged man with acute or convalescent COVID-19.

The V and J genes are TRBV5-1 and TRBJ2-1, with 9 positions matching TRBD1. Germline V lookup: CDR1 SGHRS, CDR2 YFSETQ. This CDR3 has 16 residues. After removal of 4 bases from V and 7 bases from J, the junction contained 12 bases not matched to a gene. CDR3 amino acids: CASSTAGQGFGNEQFF. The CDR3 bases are TGCGCCAGCAGCACTGCGGGACAGGGTTTCGGGAATGAGCAGTTCTTC.

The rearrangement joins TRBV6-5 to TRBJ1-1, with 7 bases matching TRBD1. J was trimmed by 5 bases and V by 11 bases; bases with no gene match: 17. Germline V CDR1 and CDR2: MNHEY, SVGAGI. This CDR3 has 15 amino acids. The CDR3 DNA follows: TGTGCCTCCCATCCTTACAGGGGAGGATGGACTGAAGCTTTCTTT. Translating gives CASHPYRGGWTEAFF.

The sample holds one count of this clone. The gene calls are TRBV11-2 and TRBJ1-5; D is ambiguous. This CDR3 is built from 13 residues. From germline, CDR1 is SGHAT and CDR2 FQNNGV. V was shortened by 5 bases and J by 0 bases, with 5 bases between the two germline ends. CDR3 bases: TGTGCCAGCAGCGCGGATAGCAATCAGCCCCAGCATTTT. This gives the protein CASSADSNQPQHF.

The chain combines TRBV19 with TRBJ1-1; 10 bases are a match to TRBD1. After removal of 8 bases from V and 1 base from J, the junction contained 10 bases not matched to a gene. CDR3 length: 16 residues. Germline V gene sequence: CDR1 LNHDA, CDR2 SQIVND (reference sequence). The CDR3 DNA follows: TGTGCCAGTGCTAGACAGGGGGCGATTCCGAACACTGAAGCTTTCTTT. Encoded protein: CASARQGAIPNTEAFF.

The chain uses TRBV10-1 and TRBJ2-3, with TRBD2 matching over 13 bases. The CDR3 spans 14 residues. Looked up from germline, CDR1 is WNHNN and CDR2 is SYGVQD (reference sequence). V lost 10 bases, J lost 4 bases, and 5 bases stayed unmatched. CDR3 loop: CAIGLAGVSDTQYF. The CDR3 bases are TGCGCCATAGGACTAGCGGGAGTGTCAGATACGCAGTATTTT.

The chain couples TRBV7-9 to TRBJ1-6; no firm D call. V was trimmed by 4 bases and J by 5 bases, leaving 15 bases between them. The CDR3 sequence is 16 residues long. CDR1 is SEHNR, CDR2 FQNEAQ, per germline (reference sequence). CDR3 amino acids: CASSSRQADDNSPLHF. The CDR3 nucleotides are TGTGCCAGCAGCTCCCGCCAGGCCGACGATAATTCACCCCTCCACTTT.

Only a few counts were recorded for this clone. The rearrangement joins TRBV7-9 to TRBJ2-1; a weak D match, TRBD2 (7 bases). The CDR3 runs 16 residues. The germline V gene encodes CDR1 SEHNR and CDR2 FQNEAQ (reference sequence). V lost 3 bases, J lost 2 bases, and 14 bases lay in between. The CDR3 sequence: CASSLGGREPYNEQFF. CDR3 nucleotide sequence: TGTGCCAGCAGCTTGGGGGGGCGGGAGCCCTACAATGAGCAGTTCTTC.

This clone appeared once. The CDR3: CASSLGGRGTGLMNTEAFF. CDR3 coding DNA: TGCGCCAGCAGCTTGGGAGGGCGGGGGACAGGTCTAATGAACACTGAAGCTTTCTTT. This rearrangement joins TRBV5-1 to TRBJ1-1; 8 nucleotides match TRBD1. V was pared by 0 bases and J by 0 bases, with 13 bases of the junction left unmatched. Germline-derived CDR1 and CDR2 are SGHRS and YFSETQ. The CDR3 covers 19 residues. The full variable domain, its missing parts supplied by reference TRBV5-1 and TRBJ1-1, is KAGVTQTPRYLIKTRGQQVTLSCSPISGHRSVSWYQQTPGQGLQFLFEYFSETQRNKGNFPGRFSGRQFSNSRSEMNVSTLELGDSALYLCASSLGGRGTGLMNTEAFFGQGTRLTVV.

Here the CDR3 reads CAARDRPTGELFF. DNA for the CDR3: TGTGCCGCCCGGGATAGACCTACCGGGGAGCTGTTTTTT. This chain uses TRBV2 with TRBJ2-2; maybe TRBD2 (5 bases). Germline lookup yields CDR1 SNHLY and CDR2 FYNNEI. This CDR3 is built from 13 residues. Trimming shortened V by 11 bases and J by 5 bases, and 15 bases separated the two germline ends.

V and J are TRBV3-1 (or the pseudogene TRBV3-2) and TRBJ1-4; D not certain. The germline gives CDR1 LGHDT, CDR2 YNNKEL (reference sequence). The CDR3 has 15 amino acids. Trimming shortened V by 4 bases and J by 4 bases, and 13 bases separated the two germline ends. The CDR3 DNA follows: TGTGCCAGCAGCCCCTCCTTGGGAGTTAATGAAAAACTGTTTTTT. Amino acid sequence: CASSPSLGVNEKLFF.

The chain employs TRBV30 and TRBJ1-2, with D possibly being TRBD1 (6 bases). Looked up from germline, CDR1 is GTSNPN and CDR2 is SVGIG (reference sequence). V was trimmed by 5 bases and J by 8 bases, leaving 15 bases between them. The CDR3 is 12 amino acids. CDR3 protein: CAWGWGLDGYTF. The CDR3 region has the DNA TGTGCCTGGGGATGGGGGCTTGACGGCTACACCTTC.

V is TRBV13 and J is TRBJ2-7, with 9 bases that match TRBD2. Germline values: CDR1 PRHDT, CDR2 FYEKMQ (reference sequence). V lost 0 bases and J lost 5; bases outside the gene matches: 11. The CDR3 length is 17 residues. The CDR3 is CASSLGWREGQANEQYF. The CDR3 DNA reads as TGTGCCAGCAGCTTAGGCTGGCGGGAGGGCCAAGCCAACGAGCAGTACTTC. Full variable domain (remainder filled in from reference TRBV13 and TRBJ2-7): AAGVIQSPRHLIKEKRETATLKCYPIPRHDTVYWYQQGPGQDPQFLISFYEKMQSDKGSIPDRFSAQQFSDYHSELNMSSLELGDSALYFCASSLGWREGQANEQYFGPGTRLTVT.

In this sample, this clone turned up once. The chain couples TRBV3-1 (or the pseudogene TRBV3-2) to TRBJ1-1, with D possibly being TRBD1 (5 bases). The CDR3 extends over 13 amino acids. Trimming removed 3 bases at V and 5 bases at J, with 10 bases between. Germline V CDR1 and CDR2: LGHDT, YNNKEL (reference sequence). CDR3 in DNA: TGTGCCAGCAGCCATTCCGGGGGAACTGAAGCTTTCTTT. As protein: CASSHSGGTEAFF.

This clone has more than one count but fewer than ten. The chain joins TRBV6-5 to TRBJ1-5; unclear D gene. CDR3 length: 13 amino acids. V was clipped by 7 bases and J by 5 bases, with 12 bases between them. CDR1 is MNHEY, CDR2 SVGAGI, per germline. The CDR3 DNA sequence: TGTGCCAGCACCAGGTCGCTCGATCAGCCCCAGCATTTT. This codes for CASTRSLDQPQHF.

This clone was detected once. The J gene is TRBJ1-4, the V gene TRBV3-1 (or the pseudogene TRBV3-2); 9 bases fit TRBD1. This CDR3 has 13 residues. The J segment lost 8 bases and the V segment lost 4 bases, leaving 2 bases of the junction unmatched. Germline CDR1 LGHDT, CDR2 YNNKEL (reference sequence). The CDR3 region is CASSRDREEKLFF. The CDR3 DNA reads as TGTGCCAGCAGCCGGGACAGGGAAGAAAAACTGTTTTTT.

This CDR3 is CASSQSQGLAVTGELFF. CDR3 nucleotides: TGTGCCAGCAGCCAATCTCAGGGACTAGCGGTGACCGGGGAGCTGTTTTTT. This chain connects TRBV4-2 to TRBJ2-2; 11 bases align to TRBD2. The germline V gene encodes CDR1 LGHNA and CDR2 YNFKEQ. There are 17 residues in the CDR3. V lost 2 bases and J lost 5; bases outside the gene matches: 7.

Here the CDR3 reads CASSPGQGGTGELFF. The CDR3 DNA reads TGCGCCAGCAGCCCCGGACAGGGGGGCACCGGGGAGCTGTTTTTT. The J gene is TRBJ2-2, the V gene TRBV4-1, with 10 bases that match TRBD1. Germline assignment: CDR1 MGHRA and CDR2 YSYEKL. This CDR3 is 15 amino acids long. The V and J ends lost 4 bases and 4 bases, in that order; junction bases with no gene match: 3.

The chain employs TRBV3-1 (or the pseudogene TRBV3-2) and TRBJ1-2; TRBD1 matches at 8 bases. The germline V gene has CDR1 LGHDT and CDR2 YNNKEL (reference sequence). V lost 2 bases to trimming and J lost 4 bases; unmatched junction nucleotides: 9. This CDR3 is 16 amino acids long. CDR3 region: CASSQFVDRGAYGYTF. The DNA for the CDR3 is TGTGCCAGCAGCCAATTCGTCGACAGGGGAGCCTATGGCTACACCTTC.

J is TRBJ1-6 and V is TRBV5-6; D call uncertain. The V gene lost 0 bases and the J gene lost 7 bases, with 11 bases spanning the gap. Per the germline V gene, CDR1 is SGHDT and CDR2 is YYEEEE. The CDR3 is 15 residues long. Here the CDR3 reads CASSLDAGRNSPLHF. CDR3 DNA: TGTGCCAGCAGCTTGGATGCAGGAAGGAATTCACCCCTCCACTTT. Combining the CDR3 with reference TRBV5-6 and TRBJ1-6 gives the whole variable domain DAGVTQSPTHLIKTRGQQVTLRCSPKSGHDTVSWYQQALGQGPQFIFQYYEEEERQRGNFPDRFSGHQFPNYSSELNVNALLLGDSALYLCASSLDAGRNSPLHFGNGTRLTVT.

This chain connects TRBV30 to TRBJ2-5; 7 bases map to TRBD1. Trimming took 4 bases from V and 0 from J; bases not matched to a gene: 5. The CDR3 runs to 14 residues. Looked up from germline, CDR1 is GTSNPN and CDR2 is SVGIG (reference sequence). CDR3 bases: TGTGCCTGGAAAACACAGGGGAACCAAGAGACCCAGTACTTC. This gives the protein CAWKTQGNQETQYF.

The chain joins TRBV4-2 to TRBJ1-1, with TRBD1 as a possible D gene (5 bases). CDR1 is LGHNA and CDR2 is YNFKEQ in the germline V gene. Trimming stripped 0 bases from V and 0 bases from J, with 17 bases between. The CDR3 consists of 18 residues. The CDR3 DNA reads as TGTGCCAGCAGCCAAGAACCCGCGGGGGGTTCGGTGAACACTGAAGCTTTCTTT. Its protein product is CASSQEPAGGSVNTEAFF.

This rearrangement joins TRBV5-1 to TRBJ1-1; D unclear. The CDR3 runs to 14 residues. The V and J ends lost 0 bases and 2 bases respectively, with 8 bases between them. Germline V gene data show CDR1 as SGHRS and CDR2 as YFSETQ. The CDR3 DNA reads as TGCGCCAGCAGCTTGGAGAACAGCAACACTGAAGCTTTCTTT. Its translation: CASSLENSNTEAFF.

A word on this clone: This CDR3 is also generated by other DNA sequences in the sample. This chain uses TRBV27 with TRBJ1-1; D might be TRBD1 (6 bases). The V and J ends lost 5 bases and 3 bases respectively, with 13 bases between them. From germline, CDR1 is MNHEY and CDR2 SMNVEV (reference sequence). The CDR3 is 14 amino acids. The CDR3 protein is CASSPPYRDTEAFF. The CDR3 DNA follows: TGTGCCAGCAGTCCACCTTACAGGGACACTGAAGCTTTCTTT.

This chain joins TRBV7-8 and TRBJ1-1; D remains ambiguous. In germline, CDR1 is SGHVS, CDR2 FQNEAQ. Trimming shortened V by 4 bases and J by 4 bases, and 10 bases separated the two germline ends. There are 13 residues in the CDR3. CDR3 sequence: CASSSEVRTEAFF. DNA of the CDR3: TGTGCCAGCAGCTCAGAGGTGCGCACTGAAGCTTTCTTT.

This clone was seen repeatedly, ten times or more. CDR3 region: CASSLSQGGGYTF. CDR3 bases: TGTGCCAGCAGCCTTTCTCAGGGAGGCGGCTACACCTTC. This rearrangement joins TRBV3-1 (or the pseudogene TRBV3-2) to TRBJ1-2, with a tentative D call TRBD1 (5 bases). The CDR3 sequence is 13 residues long. V lost 4 bases and J lost 8, with 14 bases in between. The germline V gene has CDR1 LGHDT and CDR2 YNNKEL (reference sequence).

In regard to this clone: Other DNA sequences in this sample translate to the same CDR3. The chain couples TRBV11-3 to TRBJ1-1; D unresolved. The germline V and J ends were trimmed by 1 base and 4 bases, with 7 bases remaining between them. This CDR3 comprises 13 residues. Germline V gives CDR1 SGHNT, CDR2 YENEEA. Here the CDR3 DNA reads TGTGCCAGCAGCTTAGGACGAGGCACTGAAGCTTTCTTT. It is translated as CASSLGRGTEAFF.

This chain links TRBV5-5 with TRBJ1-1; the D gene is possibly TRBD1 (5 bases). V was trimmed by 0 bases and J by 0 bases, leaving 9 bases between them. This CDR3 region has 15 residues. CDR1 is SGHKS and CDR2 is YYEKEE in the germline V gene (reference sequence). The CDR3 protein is CASSLGLTVNTEAFF. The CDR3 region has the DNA TGTGCCAGCAGCTTGGGGTTGACAGTGAACACTGAAGCTTTCTTT.

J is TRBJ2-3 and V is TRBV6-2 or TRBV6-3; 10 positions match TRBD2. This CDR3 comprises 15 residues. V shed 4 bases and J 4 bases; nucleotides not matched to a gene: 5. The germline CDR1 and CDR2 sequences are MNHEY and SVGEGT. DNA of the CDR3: TGTGCCAGCAGTTCGAGCGGGAGGGTCCCAGATACGCAGTATTTT. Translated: CASSSSGRVPDTQYF.

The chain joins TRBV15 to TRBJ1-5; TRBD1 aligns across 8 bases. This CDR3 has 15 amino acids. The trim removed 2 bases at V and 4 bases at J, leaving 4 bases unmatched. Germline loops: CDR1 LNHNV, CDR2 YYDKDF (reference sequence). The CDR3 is CATSRKGQENQPQHF. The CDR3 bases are TGTGCCACCAGCAGAAAGGGACAGGAGAATCAGCCCCAGCATTTT.